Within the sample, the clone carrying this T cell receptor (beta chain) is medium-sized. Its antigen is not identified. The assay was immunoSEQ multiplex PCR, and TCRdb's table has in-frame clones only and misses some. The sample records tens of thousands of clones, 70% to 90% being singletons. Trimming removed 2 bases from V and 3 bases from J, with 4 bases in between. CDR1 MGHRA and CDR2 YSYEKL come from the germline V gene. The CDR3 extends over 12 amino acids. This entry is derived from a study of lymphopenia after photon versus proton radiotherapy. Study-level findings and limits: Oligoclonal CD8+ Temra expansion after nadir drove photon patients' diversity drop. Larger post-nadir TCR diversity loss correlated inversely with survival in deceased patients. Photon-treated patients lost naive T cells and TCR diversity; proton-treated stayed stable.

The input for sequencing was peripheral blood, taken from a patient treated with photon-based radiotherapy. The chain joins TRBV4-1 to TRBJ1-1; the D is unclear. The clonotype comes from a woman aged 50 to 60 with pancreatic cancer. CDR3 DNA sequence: TGCGCCAGCAGCCAATCGGACACTGAAGCTTTCTTT. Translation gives CASSQSDTEAFF.